This T cell receptor (beta chain) came from a study of T cell responses to AZD1222 COVID-19 vaccine. The protocol was immunoSEQ multiplex PCR, while the TCRdb copy is restricted to in-frame clones and leaves out a portion. The sample carries 140,000 to 150,000 clones, approximately 89% recorded once. The TCR sequence derives from an adult who received the AZD1222 COVID-19 vaccine. The sample was peripheral blood, taken 28 days after the second AZD1222 dose.

The CDR3 DNA reads TGCGCCAGCAGCTTTACAGGGCTCTATGGCTACACCTTC. Protein: CASSFTGLYGYTF. The V call is TRBV5-1, the J call TRBJ1-2; perhaps TRBD1 as D (6 bases). Germline V gene data show CDR1 as SGHRS and CDR2 as YFSETQ. This CDR3 is 13 amino acids long. The V end was cut by 2 bases, the J end by 4 bases, with 9 bases between.